The 28 T cell receptor beta chains below all came from one sample that was sequenced in a study of radiotherapy plus CTLA-4 blockade in lung cancer listed by TCRdb under 2018. Library method: the immunoSEQ multiplex PCR assay. Not all clones reach the TCRdb copy of this immuneACCESS table, which keeps in-frame sequences only. Checked studies attribute under half of the gap to unresolved V genes and leave the rest unexplained. This sample lists over 35,000 clones; approximately 77% were detected once. The top ten hold roughly 2.6% of the sample. This specimen was peripheral blood, taken from a patient treated with radiotherapy plus ipilimumab. Receptor source: a human donor with non-small cell lung cancer whose response to radiotherapy plus ipilimumab could not be evaluated.

The rearrangement links TRBV30 to TRBJ1-1; 8 bases line up with TRBD1. CDR3 length equals 15 residues. The ends lost 4 bases at V and 5 bases at J; junction bases unmatched: 12. From germline, CDR1 is GTSNPN and CDR2 SVGIG (reference sequence). This CDR3 reads CAWTELGQGRTEAFF. CDR3 nucleotides: TGTGCCTGGACCGAACTAGGACAGGGAAGGACTGAAGCTTTCTTT.

The CDR3 here is CAWSQGDNSPLHF. The CDR3 nucleotides read TGTGCCTGGAGCCAAGGGGATAATTCACCCCTCCACTTT. The V call is TRBV30, the J call TRBJ1-6; possible D gene TRBD1, 5 bases. CDR3 length: 13 amino acids. V shed 3 bases and J shed 5 bases, with 8 bases lying between them. Germline V CDR1 and CDR2: GTSNPN, SVGIG (reference sequence).

The V and J genes are TRBV11-1 and TRBJ2-7, with TRBD1 matching 8 bases. From germline, CDR1 is SGHAT and CDR2 FQDESV (reference sequence). Losses at the gene ends were 5 bases for V and 3 bases for J; bases not matched to a gene: 9. The CDR3 extends over 15 amino acids. The CDR3 DNA follows: TGTGCCAGCAGCACCGAGGGACAGGCTCTCTACGAGCAGTACTTC. This encodes CASSTEGQALYEQYF.

The CDR3 DNA reads TGTGCCAGCTCACCATCGGGGAAGTCACCCCTCCACTTT. Amino acid sequence: CASSPSGKSPLHF. The J gene is TRBJ1-6, the V gene TRBV18; D gene ambiguous. The CDR3 loop spans 13 amino acids. Per germline, CDR1 KGHSH and CDR2 LQKENI. V was cut by 2 bases and J by 10 bases, with 9 bases left in between.

In its sample, this clone was seen a few times. The gene calls are TRBV7-9 and TRBJ2-1, with 8 bases that match TRBD2. CDR1 and CDR2 (germline): SEHNR, FQNEAQ (reference sequence). The CDR3 consists of 19 residues. Trimming removed 0 bases from V and 0 bases from J; junction bases left unmatched: 10. The CDR3 reads CASSLAKLAEGSSYNEQFF. The CDR3 bases are TGTGCCAGCAGCTTAGCGAAACTAGCGGAGGGGAGCTCCTACAATGAGCAGTTCTTC.

This clone was found a few times. The chain has TRBV28 and TRBJ2-1; D perhaps matches TRBD1 (6 bases). Trimming took off 8 bases at V and 5 bases at J, with 10 bases between the two ends. Germline CDR1 MDHEN, CDR2 SYDVKM. The CDR3 sequence is 12 residues long. The CDR3 DNA sequence: TGTGCCAGCCACAGGGCACACAATGAGCAGTTCTTC. Its translation is CASHRAHNEQFF.

The chain links TRBV6-5 to TRBJ1-4; TRBD1 might be the D (5 bases). The germline V gene has CDR1 MNHEY and CDR2 SVGAGI. This CDR3 has 15 residues. Trimming removed 4 bases from V and 8 bases from J, with 17 bases in between. The CDR3 DNA follows: TGTGCCAGCAGTTCGACCGGGACGGGGGGGGAAAAACTGTTTTTT. Protein sequence: CASSSTGTGGEKLFF.

This clone showed up just a few times. V gene TRBV7-9 combines with J gene TRBJ1-3, with D possibly being TRBD1 (6 bases). Germline CDR1 SEHNR, CDR2 FQNEAQ (reference sequence). This CDR3 region has 15 residues. V dropped 4 bases and J dropped 2 bases, with 12 bases sitting between them. CDR3 sequence: CASSSSHRAGNTIYF. The CDR3 bases are TGTGCCAGCAGCTCTTCTCACAGGGCTGGAAACACCATATATTTT.

There are a few counts of this clone. The genes are TRBV11-3 and TRBJ2-2, with 8 bases matching TRBD2. Trimming took 5 bases from V and 4 from J; bases not matched to a gene: 12. The CDR3 is 17 residues long. Germline-derived CDR1 and CDR2 are SGHNT and YENEEA. CDR3 nucleotide sequence: TGTGCCAGCAGCGTGAGAAGCGGGAGCTCGGGCACCGGGGAGCTGTTTTTT. This encodes CASSVRSGSSGTGELFF. Full variable domain (missing parts from reference TRBV11-3 and TRBJ2-2): EAGVVQSPRYKIIEKKQPVAFWCNPISGHNTLYWYLQNLGQGPELLIRYENEEAVDDSQLPKDRFSAERLKGVDSTLKIQPAELGDSAVYLCASSVRSGSSGTGELFFGEGSRLTVL.

The CDR3 region is CASSRGLAGVGEQYF. CDR3 DNA: TGTGCCAGCAGTCGGGGACTAGCGGGAGTCGGCGAGCAGTACTTC. The chain carries TRBV2 and TRBJ2-7; TRBD2 agrees at 14 bases. CDR1 is SNHLY and CDR2 is FYNNEI in the germline V gene. The CDR3 length is 15 residues. Germline trimming cut 5 bases from V and 6 bases from J; bases unmatched to any gene: 6.

The J gene is TRBJ1-2, the V gene TRBV30; unclear D gene. The CDR3 is 14 residues long. The germline V gene has CDR1 GTSNPN and CDR2 SVGIG (reference sequence). V lost 2 bases to trimming and J lost 8 bases, with 18 bases between them. CDR3 protein: CAWSIEGWSLGYTF. The DNA of the CDR3 is TGTGCCTGGAGTATAGAGGGATGGAGCTTGGGCTACACCTTC.

The chain recombines TRBV6-5 with TRBJ2-2; the D gene is possibly TRBD2 (6 bases). Germline V gene lookup returns CDR1 MNHEY and CDR2 SVGAGI. The CDR3 consists of 15 residues. The V end lost 6 bases, the J end lost 5 bases, and 16 bases lay between the germline ends. The CDR3 DNA reads as TGTGCCAGCAGGGGAAGCGGGTTGGGGACCGGGGAGCTGTTTTTT. Encoded protein: CASRGSGLGTGELFF.

The V gene is TRBV7-2, the J gene TRBJ1-2; possibly TRBD1 for D (5 bases). Germline V gene data show CDR1 as SGHTA and CDR2 as FQGNSA. V lost 8 bases to trimming and J lost 4 bases, with 17 bases between them. The CDR3 sequence is 14 residues long. CDR3 residues: CASPSGGATYGYTF. In DNA form, the CDR3 reads TGTGCCAGCCCCTCGGGAGGGGCCACCTATGGCTACACCTTC.

V gene TRBV18 combines with J gene TRBJ2-5; D not certain. This CDR3 spans 17 amino acids. The ends were cut back, 6 bases at V and 5 bases at J, with 25 bases in the middle. Germline V gene sequence: CDR1 KGHSH, CDR2 LQKENI. This CDR3 reads CASSEVMRITVDETQYF. CDR3 sequence (DNA): TGTGCCAGCTCTGAAGTTATGCGGATCACCGTCGACGAGACCCAGTACTTC.

This chain joins TRBV7-3 and TRBJ2-3; D possibly corresponds to TRBD2 (5 bases). The V end lost 4 bases, the J end lost 4 bases, and 9 bases lay between the germline ends. Germline assignment: CDR1 SGHTA and CDR2 FQGTGA. This CDR3 is built from 13 residues. In DNA, the CDR3 is TGTGCCAGCAGCTCCGGACTGTCAGATACGCAGTATTTT. Protein product: CASSSGLSDTQYF.

The J gene is TRBJ2-7, the V gene TRBV7-3, with D tentatively TRBD2 (5 bases). Germline V gene sequence: CDR1 SGHTA, CDR2 FQGTGA. With 5 bases removed from V and 5 bases from J, the gap between germline ends came to 13 bases. There are 13 residues in the CDR3. In DNA form, the CDR3 reads TGTGCCAGCAGCACCGTGGGAGTGGACGAGCAGTACTTC. It codes for CASSTVGVDEQYF.

V and J are TRBV18 and TRBJ1-6, with 7 positions matching TRBD1. CDR1 is KGHSH and CDR2 is LQKENI in the germline V gene. Trimming at V came to 3 bases and at J to 11 bases, leaving 4 bases not matched to a gene. This CDR3 spans 13 amino acids. CDR3 nucleotides: TGTGCCAGCTCACCTGCAGGGACAGCACCCCTCCACTTT. Translating gives CASSPAGTAPLHF.

For this clone: Other DNA variants within this sample encode the same CDR3. V is TRBV5-1 and J is TRBJ1-4; D gene unclear. In germline, CDR1 is SGHRS, CDR2 YFSETQ. This CDR3 region has 15 residues. Trimming removed 1 base at V and 0 bases at J, with 7 bases between. The CDR3 nucleotides are TGCGCCAGCAGCTTGAACTCTGCAACTAATGAAAAACTGTTTTTT. Its translation is CASSLNSATNEKLFF.

This chain uses TRBV19 with TRBJ2-1, with 8 nucleotides matching TRBD2. In germline, CDR1 is LNHDA, CDR2 SQIVND (reference sequence). The J segment lost 11 bases and the V segment lost 11 bases, leaving 20 bases of the junction unmatched. The CDR3 has 15 amino acids. Here the CDR3 reads CAAKPSGPLQAQQFF. Written as DNA, the CDR3 is TGTGCCGCCAAGCCTAGCGGGCCTCTTCAGGCTCAGCAGTTCTTC.

This clone has just a few counts. The chain couples TRBV9 to TRBJ1-1, with D perhaps matching TRBD1 (6 bases). The length of the CDR3 is 14 residues. Germline V gene data show CDR1 as SGDLS and CDR2 as YYNGEE. Trimming stripped 4 bases from V and 3 bases from J, with 13 bases between. Here the CDR3 DNA reads TGTGCCAGCAGCTTGGGGGGGGGCCACACTGAAGCTTTCTTT. It codes for CASSLGGGHTEAFF.

This chain uses TRBV27 with TRBJ2-2; D perhaps matches TRBD2 (5 bases). The CDR3 sequence is 15 residues long. Germline V CDR1 and CDR2: MNHEY, SMNVEV (reference sequence). V shed 6 bases and J shed 2 bases, with 13 bases lying between them. For the CDR3, the DNA is TGTGCCAGCAGCCTGAGAGGACTCAACACCGGGGAGCTGTTTTTT. It encodes CASSLRGLNTGELFF.

This clone occurred a few times. The chain uses TRBV5-6 and TRBJ1-5; D unresolved. The CDR3 covers 14 residues. Trimming stripped 0 bases from V and 9 bases from J, with 13 bases between. The germline CDR1 and CDR2 sequences are SGHDT and YYEEEE. The CDR3 sequence: CASSLGQTTAPQHF. CDR3 nucleotide sequence: TGTGCCAGCAGCTTGGGGCAGACTACGGCGCCCCAGCATTTT.

The chain combines TRBV27 with TRBJ1-4; TRBD1 matches at 9 bases. J lost 8 bases, V lost 10 bases, and 17 bases had no gene match. The CDR3 contains 16 residues. Germline V gene lookup returns CDR1 MNHEY and CDR2 SMNVEV (reference sequence). In DNA form, the CDR3 reads TGTGCCATCGGGGCCCCACAGGGGGCCCCCGGAGAAAAACTGTTTTTT. Residues: CAIGAPQGAPGEKLFF.

The J gene is TRBJ2-3, the V gene TRBV6-1; D is perhaps TRBD1 (6 bases). The V gene lost 4 bases and the J gene lost 2 bases, with 22 bases spanning the gap. This CDR3 region has 18 residues. The germline gives CDR1 MNHNS, CDR2 SASEGT. CDR3 in amino acids: CASSAPLKTGRSTDTQYF. In nucleotides, the CDR3 is TGTGCCAGCAGTGCCCCACTCAAAACAGGGAGATCCACAGATACGCAGTATTTT.

This chain uses TRBV29-1 with TRBJ2-7; 9 bases match TRBD2. CDR3 length equals 14 residues. Germline V gene lookup returns CDR1 SQVTM and CDR2 ANQGSEA. Losses at the gene ends were 4 bases for V and 2 bases for J; bases not matched to a gene: 6. The CDR3 here is CSVVLAGDPYEQYF. Here the CDR3 DNA reads TGCAGCGTTGTCTTAGCGGGAGATCCCTACGAGCAGTACTTC.

The chain uses TRBV5-1 and TRBJ2-5; TRBD2 aligns across 9 bases. There are 15 residues in the CDR3. Germline CDR1 SGHRS, CDR2 YFSETQ. After removal of 5 bases from V and 2 bases from J, the junction contained 7 bases not matched to a gene. The CDR3 spells CASSKGLAQQETQYF. The CDR3 DNA sequence: TGCGCCAGCAGTAAAGGACTAGCGCAACAAGAGACCCAGTACTTC. Complete variable domain (other parts from reference TRBV5-1 and TRBJ2-5): KAGVTQTPRYLIKTRGQQVTLSCSPISGHRSVSWYQQTPGQGLQFLFEYFSETQRNKGNFPGRFSGRQFSNSRSEMNVSTLELGDSALYLCASSKGLAQQETQYFGPGTRLLVL.

As DNA, the CDR3 is TGCAGCGAGGGGAACAATGAGCAGTTCTTC. Its protein is CSEGNNEQFF. The gene calls are TRBV29-1 and TRBJ2-1; weak D call: TRBD1 (5 bases). The CDR3 is 10 residues long. Germline V gene sequence: CDR1 SQVTM, CDR2 ANQGSEA. V was shortened by 7 bases and J by 5 bases, with 6 bases between the two germline ends.

The table lists this clone with a few counts. The chain joins TRBV9 to TRBJ1-1; possibly TRBD1 for D (5 bases). Trimming removed 0 bases from V and 4 bases from J, with 13 bases in between. Germline loops: CDR1 SGDLS, CDR2 YYNGEE. The CDR3 has 15 residues. The CDR3 protein is CASSVVDFGGTEAFF. The CDR3 nucleotides read TGTGCCAGCAGCGTAGTAGACTTCGGGGGCACTGAAGCTTTCTTT.